The clone carrying this TCR beta chain was seen a few times. Its target is not known. Other DNA sequences within the sample encode an identical CDR3. These data come from a study of lymphopenia after photon versus proton radiotherapy. Study-level points and caveats: Post-nadir TCR diversity decline inversely tracked overall survival among those who died. Authors raise, but do not show, better survival with proton therapy. After lymphocyte nadir, photon-treated repertoires showed oligoclonal expansion, especially CD8+ Temra. Photon-treated patients lost naive T cells and TCR diversity; proton-treated stayed stable.

The germline V gene has CDR1 LNHDA and CDR2 SQIVND (reference sequence). This CDR3 has 15 residues. The V and J ends lost 6 bases and 6 bases respectively, with 18 bases between them. Sequencing used immunoSEQ multiplex PCR; TCRdb keeps in-frame clones, though not all of them. The table shows about 26,000 clones, with about 85% occurring only once. The receptor was isolated from a man aged 25 to 40 with gastric cancer. The sample in question was peripheral blood, obtained from a patient treated with photon-based radiotherapy. The rearrangement joins TRBV19 to TRBJ1-5, with D maybe TRBD1 (6 bases). The CDR3 DNA sequence: TGTGCCAGTAGAATATATCGGACAGCCGCTCAGCCCCAGCATTTT. Amino acid sequence: CASRIYRTAAQPQHF.